These T cell receptor beta chains were read from a single sample in a study of control samples from healthy donors and cancer patients. The protocol was immunoSEQ multiplex PCR, while the TCRdb copy is restricted to in-frame clones and leaves out a portion. The data hold about 86,000 clones, with roughly nine tenths observed a single time. The source material was PBMCs. These TCRs come from a woman in her forties or fifties with colorectal cancer. The CDR3 runs from the conserved cysteine through the conserved F or W. A D gene is named only where the DNA matches it firmly. Size values are once, few and many counts, or a class for expanded clones, and some rows have none.

TRBJ2-2,TRBV13,TRBD1,NA,CASNRQGRTNTGELFF,TGTGCCAGCAACAGACAGGGCCGAACGAACACCGGGGAGCTGTTTTTT
TRBJ2-3,TRBV10-3,TRBD1,NA,CAISGQGSDTQYF,TGTGCCATCAGTGGACAGGGTTCAGATACGCAGTATTTT
TRBJ1-5,TRBV4-1,TRBD1,few,CASSQGTGRQPQHF,TGCGCCAGCAGCCAAGGGACAGGGCGCCAGCCCCAGCATTTT
TRBJ2-5,TRBV28,TRBD1,NA,CASIPHTGGETQYF,TGTGCCAGCATACCCCATACAGGGGGGGAGACCCAGTACTTC
TRBJ2-1,TRBV10-3,TRBD2,NA,CAIDGGASYNEQFF,TGTGCCATCGACGGGGGGGCATCCTACAATGAGCAGTTCTTC
TRBJ2-5,TRBV19,TRBD2,NA,CASSITLAGSSQETQYF,TGTGCCAGTAGTATAACTCTAGCGGGGTCGAGTCAAGAGACCCAGTACTTC
TRBJ2-2,TRBV5-4,NA,NA,CASSYSGVTGELFF,TGTGCCAGCAGTTATAGCGGAGTCACCGGGGAGCTGTTTTTT
TRBJ1-2,TRBV28,TRBD1,few,CASSWGQSNYGYTF,TGTGCCAGCAGCTGGGGACAGAGTAACTATGGCTACACCTTC
TRBJ1-2,TRBV19,NA,NA,CASSIDPRLDGYTF,TGTGCCAGTAGTATAGATCCTAGGCTGGATGGCTACACCTTC
TRBJ1-2,TRBV5-6,NA,NA,CASSLRPSQGYTF,TGTGCCAGCAGCTTGAGACCTTCGCAGGGCTACACCTTC
TRBJ1-6,TRBV6-4,NA,NA,CASSGDVGSPLHF,TGTGCCAGCAGCGGGGACGTAGGTTCACCCCTCCACTTT
TRBJ1-3,TRBV4-2,NA,NA,CASSQDLGKPGNTIYF,TGTGCCAGCAGCCAAGATCTTGGCAAGCCTGGAAACACCATATATTTT
TRBJ2-3,TRBV10-3,NA,few,CAISERQGTDTQYF,TGTGCCATCAGTGAGAGGCAAGGCACAGATACGCAGTATTTT
TRBJ2-2,TRBV2,TRBD2,NA,CASSLRQAGEGELFF,TGTGCCAGCAGTCTCCGCCAGGCGGGGGAGGGGGAGCTGTTTTTT
TRBJ1-2,TRBV27,NA,once,CASSSGGRGYTF,TGTGCCAGCAGTTCGGGCGGTCGAGGCTACACCTTC
TRBJ1-2,TRBV5-1,TRBD1,NA,CASSWGTGGNYGYTF,TGCGCCAGCAGCTGGGGGACAGGGGGCAACTATGGCTACACCTTC
TRBJ1-2,TRBV12-3/TRBV12-4,NA,NA,CASSFNVQVYTF,TGTGCCAGCAGTTTCAACGTTCAAGTCTACACCTTC
TRBJ2-5,TRBV5-6,NA,once,CASSLGLEETQYF,TGTGCCAGCAGCCTGGGACTTGAAGAGACCCAGTACTTC
TRBJ2-3,TRBV6-5,TRBD2,once,CASTGLAGDTQYF,TGTGCCAGCACGGGACTAGCGGGAGATACGCAGTATTTT
TRBJ1-2,TRBV18,NA,NA,CASSPLEAGYTF,TGTGCCAGCTCACCGCTAGAGGCTGGCTACACCTTC
TRBJ2-1,TRBV28,NA,NA,CASTSGLHNEQFF,TGTGCCAGCACCTCGGGTCTTCACAATGAGCAGTTCTTC
TRBJ2-2,TRBV5-1,TRBD2,NA,CASSYSGLANGAGELFF,TGCGCCAGCAGCTATTCGGGACTAGCAAATGGAGCCGGGGAGCTGTTTTTT
TRBJ2-3,TRBV7-2,TRBD2,once,CASSLLAGGTDTQYF,TGTGCCAGCAGCTTACTAGCGGGGGGCACAGATACGCAGTATTTT
TRBJ1-2,TRBV9,NA,NA,CASSVGETFYGYTF,TGTGCCAGCAGCGTAGGGGAGACCTTCTATGGCTACACCTTC
TRBJ1-1,TRBV19,TRBD1,NA,CASSLGQGIGQGTEAFF,TGTGCCAGTAGCCTGGGACAGGGAATCGGGCAAGGCACTGAAGCTTTCTTT
TRBJ1-1,TRBV6-1,NA,NA,CASSEARATEAFF,TGTGCCAGCAGTGAGGCCAGGGCCACTGAAGCTTTCTTT
TRBJ1-2,TRBV19,TRBD1,NA,CATRTGQSNYGYTF,TGTGCCACCCGGACAGGGCAATCTAACTATGGCTACACCTTC
TRBJ1-1,TRBV6-1,NA,NA,CASSDMDTEAFF,TGTGCCAGCAGTGATATGGACACTGAAGCTTTCTTT
TRBJ2-1,TRBV4-3,NA,few,CASSQPSGGYNEQFF,TGCGCCAGCAGCCAACCGTCCGGGGGTTACAATGAGCAGTTCTTC
TRBJ2-2,TRBV4-3,NA,NA,CASSQETSAGNTGELFF,TGCGCCAGCAGCCAAGAAACATCGGCAGGAAACACCGGGGAGCTGTTTTTT
TRBJ1-4,TRBV30,NA,NA,CAWGETGEKLFF,TGTGCCTGGGGGGAGACCGGAGAAAAACTGTTTTTT
TRBJ1-3,TRBV9,TRBD1,NA,CASSDTPGQAGNTIYF,TGTGCCAGCAGCGATACGCCGGGACAGGCCGGAAACACCATATATTTT
TRBJ2-1,TRBV3-1/TRBV3-2,TRBD1,NA,CASSQGSGQGNEQFF,TGTGCCAGCAGCCAAGGGTCAGGACAGGGTAATGAGCAGTTCTTC
TRBJ2-3,TRBV9,NA,NA,CASSEGPILRTDTQYF,TGTGCCAGCAGCGAGGGGCCCATCCTACGCACAGATACGCAGTATTTT
TRBJ1-5,TRBV5-1,NA,few,CASGMVALTNQPQHF,TGCGCCAGCGGTATGGTCGCCCTTACTAATCAGCCCCAGCATTTT
TRBJ1-5,TRBV28,NA,NA,CASSSSELWQPQHF,TGTGCCAGCAGTTCATCAGAACTCTGGCAGCCCCAGCATTTT
TRBJ2-1,TRBV11-1,TRBD2,NA,CASSFTSGGYNEQFF,TGTGCCAGCAGCTTCACTAGCGGGGGTTACAATGAGCAGTTCTTC
TRBJ2-1,TRBV19,TRBD2,NA,CATQRGTSYNEQFF,TGTGCCACCCAGCGGGGCACCTCCTACAATGAGCAGTTCTTC
TRBJ2-2,TRBV2,TRBD1,once,CADRATTTGELFF,TGTGCCGACAGGGCAACGACCACCGGGGAGCTGTTTTTT
TRBJ2-3,TRBV6-4,NA,NA,CASSDSNGVTQYF,TGTGCCAGCAGTGACTCGAACGGAGTGACGCAGTATTTT
TRBJ2-2,TRBV28,TRBD1,NA,CASRELTGRTGELFF,TGTGCCAGCAGAGAACTGACAGGGCGCACCGGGGAGCTGTTTTTT
TRBJ1-1,TRBV7-2,TRBD1,NA,CASRSGGDITEAFF,TGTGCCAGCAGATCAGGGGGGGACATAACTGAAGCTTTCTTT
TRBJ2-2,TRBV12-3/TRBV12-4,NA,NA,CASSLRNTGELFF,TGTGCCAGCAGCCTTAGGAACACCGGGGAGCTGTTTTTT
TRBJ2-2,TRBV6-2/TRBV6-3,TRBD1,NA,CASRYRDRAVYGGELFF,TGTGCCAGCAGGTACCGCGACAGGGCGGTGTACGGCGGGGAGCTGTTTTTT